This T cell receptor (beta chain) is drawn from a study of blood T cell repertoires in COVID-19. Study-wide background: Collection of acute and convalescent COVID-19 samples took place in the United States, Italy and Spain. PBMCs, B-cell-depleted T cells, or T cells provided the cDNA or gDNA that made up the material.

Germline V gene sequence: CDR1 SGHTS, CDR2 YDEGEE. The CDR3 covers 12 residues. The V end lost 4 bases, the J end lost 5 bases, and 9 bases lay between the germline ends. The authors' processing: Amplified reference gene primers provided the basis for estimating nucleated cell counts. Repertoires were generated with immunoSEQ multiplex PCR, while TCRdb's copy carries only in-frame clones and drops some. V and J calls and clone size come straight from that table; D and trimming were deduced from the DNA. The sample consists of about 330,000 clones, approximately 85% of them appearing once. Sequencing was performed on peripheral blood. The rearrangement joins TRBV5-8 to TRBJ1-2, with D possibly being TRBD1 (6 bases). This TCR was recovered from a human donor in a cohort sampled during active COVID-19. CDR3 protein: CASSRTAYGYTF. For the CDR3, the DNA is TGTGCCAGCAGCCGGACAGCTTATGGCTACACCTTC.